A single TCR beta chain is shown here with its context. Its antigen is not identified. The CDR3 totals 13 residues. Germline V gene lookup returns CDR1 SGHKS and CDR2 YYEKEE (reference sequence). J lost 3 bases, V lost 2 bases, and 1 base had no gene match. The sample is drawn from a study of T cells in localized non-small cell lung cancer. Whole-study findings and limits: Tumor showed lower T cell clonality than uninvolved adjacent lung, where it was highest. Heterogeneity stays possible, as sequencing covered only one tumor region. Longer overall survival was linked to higher blood T cell density.

Generated by immunoSEQ multiplex PCR, the TCRdb table keeps only in-frame clones and is missing some. The sample includes 6,000 to 8,500 clones, roughly 92% of them seen just once. The sequence came from a woman aged 40 to 75 with stage I lung adenocarcinoma. The sequenced sample was peripheral blood, obtained before any cancer treatment. The gene calls are TRBV5-5 and TRBJ2-5, with 7 bases lining up with TRBD2. The CDR3 protein is CASSFAGEETQYF. DNA for the CDR3: TGTGCCAGCAGCTTTGCGGGGGAAGAGACCCAGTACTTC.